The entry that follows covers one TCR beta chain sequence. Its antigen is not identified. CDR1 and CDR2 from the germline V gene are MDHEN and SYDVKM. The CDR3 is 13 amino acids. The germline V and J ends were trimmed by 2 bases and 3 bases, with 7 bases remaining between them. Here immunoSEQ multiplex PCR was the method, and the copy in TCRdb shows in-frame clones only, minus some. The table has around 130,000 clones, 90% to 95% seen once. This specimen comes from a study of T cell responses to AZD1222 COVID-19 vaccine. Regarding the study as a whole: Repertoire samples came only from after the peak T cell response.

The chain employs TRBV28 and TRBJ1-2; D is ambiguous. The sequence came from an adult in good health. Material: peripheral blood, obtained on day 0 of AZD1222 vaccination. The CDR3 protein is CASSLQSDYGYTF. CDR3 nucleotides: TGTGCCAGCAGTTTACAGAGCGACTATGGCTACACCTTC.